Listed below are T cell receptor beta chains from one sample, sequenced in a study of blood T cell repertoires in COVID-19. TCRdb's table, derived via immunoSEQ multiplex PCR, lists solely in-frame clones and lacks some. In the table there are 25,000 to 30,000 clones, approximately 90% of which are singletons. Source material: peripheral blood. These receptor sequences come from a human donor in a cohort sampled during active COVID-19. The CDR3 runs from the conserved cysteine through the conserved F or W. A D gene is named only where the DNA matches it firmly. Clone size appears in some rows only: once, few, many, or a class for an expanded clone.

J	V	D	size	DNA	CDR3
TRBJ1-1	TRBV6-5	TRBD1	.	TGTGCCAGCGGGGGGACAGGGGTTACTGAAGCTTTCTTT	CASGGTGVTEAFF
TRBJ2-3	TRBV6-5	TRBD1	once	TGTGCCAGCACGGACAGGGGGATAGCAGATACGCAGTATTTT	CASTDRGIADTQYF
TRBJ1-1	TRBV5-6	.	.	TGTGCCAGCAGAAAGAATTTTGGCTCTTGGGAGGGCACTGAAGCTTTCTTT	CASRKNFGSWEGTEAFF
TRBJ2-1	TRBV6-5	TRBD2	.	TGTGCCAGCAGAACCAGCGGGGCCAATGAGCAGTTCTTC	CASRTSGANEQFF
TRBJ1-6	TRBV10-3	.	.	TGTGCCACCAGCCGTACAGGAGATTATAATTCACCCCTCCACTTT	CATSRTGDYNSPLHF
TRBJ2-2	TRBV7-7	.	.	TGTGCCAGCAGCTCCAAGACTACGTCCGGGGAGCTGTTTTTT	CASSSKTTSGELFF
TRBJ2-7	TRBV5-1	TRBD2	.	TGCGCCAGCAGGCGGGAGTTGGTTGACTACGAGCAGTACTTC	CASRRELVDYEQYF
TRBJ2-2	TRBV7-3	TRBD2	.	TGTGCCAGCAGCTTAGGCGGGAGGAACACCGGGGAGCTGTTTTTT	CASSLGGRNTGELFF
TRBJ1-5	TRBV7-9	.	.	TGTGCCAGCAGCCCCGGGGGCAATCAGCCCCAGCATTTT	CASSPGGNQPQHF
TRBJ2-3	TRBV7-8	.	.	TGTGCCAGCAGCTTAAAGGGGAGCACAGATACGCAGTATTTT	CASSLKGSTDTQYF
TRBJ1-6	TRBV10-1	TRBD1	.	TGCGCCAGCAGCGCACAGGGGGGTTATAATTCACCCCTCCACTTT	CASSAQGGYNSPLHF
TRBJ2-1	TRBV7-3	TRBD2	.	TGTGCCAGCAGCAACTCCGGGACTAGCGGTTACAATGAGCAGTTCTTC	CASSNSGTSGYNEQFF
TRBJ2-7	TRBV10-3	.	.	TGTGCCATCAGCTCAGGACTACCCCCTAGCTCCTACGAGCAGTACTTC	CAISSGLPPSSYEQYF
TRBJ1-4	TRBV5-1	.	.	TGCGCCAGCAGCTTGGCCGGAGGCACGGGTGAAAAACTGTTTTTT	CASSLAGGTGEKLFF
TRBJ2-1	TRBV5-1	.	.	TGCTCTAGCCGCGTACGATACAATGAGCAGTTCTTC	CSSRVRYNEQFF
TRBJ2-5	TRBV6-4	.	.	TGTGCCAGCCCCTTGGGGGACTCGAAAGAGACCCAGTACTTC	CASPLGDSKETQYF
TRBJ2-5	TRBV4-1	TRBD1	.	TGCGCCAGCAGCCTTGGACAGGGGGTCCAAGAGACCCAGTACTTC	CASSLGQGVQETQYF
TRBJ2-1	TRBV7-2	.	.	TGTGCCAGCAGCTTAGAAGGCGGGGTTGGCTACAATGAGCAGTTCTTC	CASSLEGGVGYNEQFF
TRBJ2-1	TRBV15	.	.	TGTGCCACCAGCAGAGATCAGGGGTACAATGAGCAGTTCTTC	CATSRDQGYNEQFF
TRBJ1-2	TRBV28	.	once	TGTGCCAGTACTAAATCGGGGGGGGTAGAGGGCTACACCTTC	CASTKSGGVEGYTF
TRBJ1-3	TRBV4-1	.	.	TGCGCCAGCAGCCGCATCGGGAATGCTGGAAACACCATATATTTT	CASSRIGNAGNTIYF
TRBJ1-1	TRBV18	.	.	TGTGCCAGCTCACCACCCAGCGGCAGGACGAACACTGAAGCTTTCTTT	CASSPPSGRTNTEAFF
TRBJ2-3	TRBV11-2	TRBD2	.	TGTGCCAGCAGCCCCACGTGGCGCGGGAGGCGGGCAGATACGCAGTATTTT	CASSPTWRGRRADTQYF
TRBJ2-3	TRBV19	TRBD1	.	TGTGCCAGTAGTGGGCAGGGGGCAGATACGCAGTATTTT	CASSGQGADTQYF
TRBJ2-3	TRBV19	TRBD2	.	TGTGCCAGTATGCGAGTAGCGGGGGGGCCTGGGACAGATACGCAGTATTTT	CASMRVAGGPGTDTQYF
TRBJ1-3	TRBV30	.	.	TGTGCCTGGAGTACAGGGTCTGGAAACACCATATATTTT	CAWSTGSGNTIYF
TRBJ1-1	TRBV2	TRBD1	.	TGTGCCAGCAGGGACAGGCTTAATAGTGCTGAAGCTTTCTTT	CASRDRLNSAEAFF
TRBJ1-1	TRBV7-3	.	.	TGTGCCAGCAGCTTACAGGGGTGGTTGGACACTGAAGCTTTCTTT	CASSLQGWLDTEAFF
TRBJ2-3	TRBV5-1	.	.	TGCGCCAGCAGCGACTCTAGCGTAAGCACAGATACGCAGTATTTT	CASSDSSVSTDTQYF
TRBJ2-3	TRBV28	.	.	TGTGCCAGCGGCCCTCCCAGCACAGATACGCAGTATTTT	CASGPPSTDTQYF
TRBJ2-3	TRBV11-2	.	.	TGTGCCAGCAGCCAACAGTCCGCCTTGCGGGCTAGCACAGATACGCAGTATTTT	CASSQQSALRASTDTQYF
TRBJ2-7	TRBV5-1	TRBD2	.	TGCGCCAGCAGCGGGGGACTAGCCAACTACGAGCAGTACTTC	CASSGGLANYEQYF
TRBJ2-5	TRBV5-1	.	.	TGCGCCAGCAGCCCCCGTGAGGGACATCCAGAGACCCAGTACTTC	CASSPREGHPETQYF
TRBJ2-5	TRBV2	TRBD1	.	TGTGCCAGCGCGGCAGCCCGGCACAGGGGGAGAGAGACCCAGTACTTC	CASAAARHRGRETQYF
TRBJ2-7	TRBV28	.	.	TGTGCCAGCAGTTCACCAAGGAGCTCCTACGAGCAGTACTTC	CASSSPRSSYEQYF
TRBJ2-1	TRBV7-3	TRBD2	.	TGTGCCAGCAGCTACGGGACTAGCCTCGATGAGCAGTTCTTC	CASSYGTSLDEQFF
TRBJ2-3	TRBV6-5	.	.	TGTGCCAGCAGGCGTGCAGATACGCAGTATTTT	CASRRADTQYF
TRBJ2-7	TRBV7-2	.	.	TGTGCCAGCAGCTTAGATTTTCGGGACTACGAGCAGTACTTC	CASSLDFRDYEQYF
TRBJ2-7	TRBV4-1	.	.	TGCGCCAGCAGCCAAGATCTCGTTTACGAGCAGTACTTC	CASSQDLVYEQYF
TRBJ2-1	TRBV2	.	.	TGTGCCAGCGGGGCGGCAGGGGCAGGGGAGCAGTTCTTC	CASGAAGAGEQFF
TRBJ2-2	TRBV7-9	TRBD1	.	TGTGCCAGCAGCCACCGACAGGGTTGGGCGAACACCGGGGAGCTGTTTTTT	CASSHRQGWANTGELFF
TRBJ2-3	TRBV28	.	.	TGTGCCAGCAGTTTACGGCAGGGCCCAGATACGCAGTATTTT	CASSLRQGPDTQYF
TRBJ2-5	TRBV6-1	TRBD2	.	TGTGCCAGCAGTGAATTCAGGACTAGCGAGGGGACCCAGTACTTC	CASSEFRTSEGTQYF
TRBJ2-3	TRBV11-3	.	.	TGTGCCAGCAGCTTAAACGGACTTACCACAGATACGCAGTATTTT	CASSLNGLTTDTQYF
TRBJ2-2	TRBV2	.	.	TGTGCCAGCAGTGATGTCCCGCCGGGGACCGGGGAGCTGTTTTTT	CASSDVPPGTGELFF
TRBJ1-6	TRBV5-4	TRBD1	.	TGTGCCAGCAATCCACAGGGGTCACCCCTCCACTTT	CASNPQGSPLHF
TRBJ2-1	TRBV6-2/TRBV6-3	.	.	TGTGCCAGCAGTTTAGGGGGGGGGTGGTATGAGCAGTTCTTC	CASSLGGGWYEQFF
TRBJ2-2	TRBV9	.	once	TGTGCCAGCAGCGTAATGGGAGAGGCCGGGGAGCTGTTTTTT	CASSVMGEAGELFF